Below, one TCR beta chain is given with its context. Its antigen is not known. Measured with immunoSEQ multiplex PCR; TCRdb has only the in-frame clones, and not every one. The sample shows hundreds of thousands of clones, more than 75% of them seen only once. This specimen comes from a study of cytomegalovirus exposure and HLA in healthy donors. Whole-study results and caveats: The study flagged roughly 160 TCR beta chains as cytomegalovirus-associated. Both high specificity and high sensitivity reportedly marked the classifier's diagnosis of cytomegalovirus status.

V was shortened by 2 bases and J by 6 bases, with 11 bases between the two germline ends. The germline V gene encodes CDR1 SGHRS and CDR2 YFSETQ. The CDR3 contains 13 residues. The specimen sequenced was PBMCs. V gene TRBV5-1 combines with J gene TRBJ1-2; TRBD1 might be the D (6 bases). This TCR derives from a man between 18 and 29 years old in good health and CMV-seropositive. In DNA form, the CDR3 reads TGCGCCAGCAGCTTTAACAGGGAAGATGGCTACACCTTC. Translated, it gives CASSFNREDGYTF.